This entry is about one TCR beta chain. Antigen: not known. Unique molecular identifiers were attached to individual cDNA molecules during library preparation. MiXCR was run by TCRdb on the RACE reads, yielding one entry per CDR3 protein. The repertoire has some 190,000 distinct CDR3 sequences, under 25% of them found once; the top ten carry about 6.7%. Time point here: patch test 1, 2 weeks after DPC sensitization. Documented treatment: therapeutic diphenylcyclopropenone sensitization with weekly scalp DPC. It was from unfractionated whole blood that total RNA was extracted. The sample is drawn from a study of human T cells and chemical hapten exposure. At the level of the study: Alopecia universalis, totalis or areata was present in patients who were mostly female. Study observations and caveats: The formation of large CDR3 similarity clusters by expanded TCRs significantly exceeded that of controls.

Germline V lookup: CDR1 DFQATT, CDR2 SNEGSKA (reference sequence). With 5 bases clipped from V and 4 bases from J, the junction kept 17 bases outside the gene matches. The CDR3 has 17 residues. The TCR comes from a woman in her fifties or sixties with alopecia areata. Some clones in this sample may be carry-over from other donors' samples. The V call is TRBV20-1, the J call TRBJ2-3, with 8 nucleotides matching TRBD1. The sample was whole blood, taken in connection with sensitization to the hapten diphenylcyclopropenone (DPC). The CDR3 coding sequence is TGCAGTGCTTTAGACAGGGGAAAACCCCTCCCGGCAGATACGCAGTATTTT. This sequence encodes CSALDRGKPLPADTQYF.